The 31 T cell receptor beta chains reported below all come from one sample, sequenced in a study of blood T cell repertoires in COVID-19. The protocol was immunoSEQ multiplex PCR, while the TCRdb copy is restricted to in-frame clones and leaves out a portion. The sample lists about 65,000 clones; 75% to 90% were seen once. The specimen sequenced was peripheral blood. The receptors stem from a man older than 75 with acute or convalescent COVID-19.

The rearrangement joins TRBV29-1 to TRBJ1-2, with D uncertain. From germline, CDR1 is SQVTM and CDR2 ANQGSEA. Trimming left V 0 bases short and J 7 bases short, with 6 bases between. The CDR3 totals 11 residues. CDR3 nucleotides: TGCAGCGTTGAAGAGAGGGCTGGCTACACCTTC. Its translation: CSVEERAGYTF. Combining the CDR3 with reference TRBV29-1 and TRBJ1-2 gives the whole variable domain SAVISQKPSRDICQRGTSLTIQCQVDSQVTMMFWYRQQPGQSLTLIATANQGSEATYESGFVIDKFPISRPNLTFSTLTVSNMSPEDSSIYLCSVEERAGYTFGSGTRLTVV.

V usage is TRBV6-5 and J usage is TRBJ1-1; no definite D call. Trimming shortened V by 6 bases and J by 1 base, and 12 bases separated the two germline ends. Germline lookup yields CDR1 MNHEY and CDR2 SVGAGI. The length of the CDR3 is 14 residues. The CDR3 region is CASSYMRKNTEAFF. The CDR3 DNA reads TGTGCCAGCAGCTATATGAGGAAGAACACTGAAGCTTTCTTT.

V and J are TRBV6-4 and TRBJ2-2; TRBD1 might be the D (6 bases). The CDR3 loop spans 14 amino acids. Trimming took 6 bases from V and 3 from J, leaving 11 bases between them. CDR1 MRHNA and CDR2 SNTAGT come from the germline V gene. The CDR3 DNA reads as TGTGCCAGCAGACAGGGAGTAGACACCGGGGAGCTGTTTTTT. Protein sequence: CASRQGVDTGELFF.

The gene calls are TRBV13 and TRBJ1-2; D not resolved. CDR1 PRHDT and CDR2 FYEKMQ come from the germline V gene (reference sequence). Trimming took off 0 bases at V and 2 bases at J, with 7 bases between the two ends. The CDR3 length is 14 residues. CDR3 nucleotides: TGTGCCAGCAGCTTAGGACAGACCAACTATGGCTACACCTTC. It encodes CASSLGQTNYGYTF.

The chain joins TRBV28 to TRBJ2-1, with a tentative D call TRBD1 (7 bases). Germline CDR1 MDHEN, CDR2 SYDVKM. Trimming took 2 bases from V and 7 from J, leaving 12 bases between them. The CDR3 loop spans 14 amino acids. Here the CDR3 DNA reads TGTGCCAGCAGTTTACCACAGGGGAGGAATGAGCAGTTCTTC. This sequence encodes CASSLPQGRNEQFF. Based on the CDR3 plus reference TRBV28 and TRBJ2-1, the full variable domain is DVKVTQSSRYLVKRTGEKVFLECVQDMDHENMFWYRQDPGLGLRLIYFSYDVKMKEKGDIPEGYSVSREKKERFSLILESASTNQTSMYLCASSLPQGRNEQFFGPGTRLTVL.

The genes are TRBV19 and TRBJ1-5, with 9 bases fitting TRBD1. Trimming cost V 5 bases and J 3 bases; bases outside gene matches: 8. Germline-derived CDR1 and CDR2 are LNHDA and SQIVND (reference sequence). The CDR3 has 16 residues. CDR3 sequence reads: CASSSFWTGDNQPQHF. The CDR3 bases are TGTGCCAGTAGTTCCTTCTGGACAGGGGACAATCAGCCCCAGCATTTT.

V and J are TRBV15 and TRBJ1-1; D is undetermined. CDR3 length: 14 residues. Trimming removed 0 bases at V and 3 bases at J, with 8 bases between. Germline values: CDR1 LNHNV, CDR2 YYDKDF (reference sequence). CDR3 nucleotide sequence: TGTGCCACCAGCAGAGAACGCAGATACACTGAAGCTTTCTTT. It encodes CATSRERRYTEAFF.

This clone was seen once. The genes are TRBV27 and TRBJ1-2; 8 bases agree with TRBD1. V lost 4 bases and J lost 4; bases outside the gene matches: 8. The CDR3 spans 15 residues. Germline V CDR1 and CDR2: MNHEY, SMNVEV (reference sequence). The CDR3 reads CASSSIDRGGYGYTF. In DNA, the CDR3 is TGTGCCAGCAGTTCGATCGACAGGGGTGGCTATGGCTACACCTTC.

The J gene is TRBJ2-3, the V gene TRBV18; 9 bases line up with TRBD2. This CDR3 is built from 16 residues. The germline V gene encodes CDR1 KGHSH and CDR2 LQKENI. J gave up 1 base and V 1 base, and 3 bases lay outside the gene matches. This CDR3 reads CASSPLGGGGTDTQYF. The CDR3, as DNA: TGTGCCAGCTCACCACTCGGCGGGGGGGGCACAGATACGCAGTATTTT. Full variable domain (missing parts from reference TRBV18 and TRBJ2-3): NAGVMQNPRHLVRRRGQEARLRCSPMKGHSHVYWYRQLPEEGLKFMVYLQKENIIDESGMPKERFSAEFPKEGPSILRIQQVVRGDSAAYFCASSPLGGGGTDTQYFGPGTRLTVL.

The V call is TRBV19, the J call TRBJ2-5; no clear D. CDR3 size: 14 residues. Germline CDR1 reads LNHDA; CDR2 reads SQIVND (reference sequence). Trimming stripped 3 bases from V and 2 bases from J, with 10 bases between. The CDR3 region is CASSIMGRQETQYF. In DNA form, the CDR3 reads TGTGCCAGTAGTATTATGGGCAGACAAGAGACCCAGTACTTC.

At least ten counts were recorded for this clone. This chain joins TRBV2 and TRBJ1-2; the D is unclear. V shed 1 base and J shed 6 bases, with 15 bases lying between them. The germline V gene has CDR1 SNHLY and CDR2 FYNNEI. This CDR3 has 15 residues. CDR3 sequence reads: CASSEGAAARNGYTF. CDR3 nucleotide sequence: TGTGCCAGCAGTGAAGGGGCAGCCGCGAGAAATGGCTACACCTTC.

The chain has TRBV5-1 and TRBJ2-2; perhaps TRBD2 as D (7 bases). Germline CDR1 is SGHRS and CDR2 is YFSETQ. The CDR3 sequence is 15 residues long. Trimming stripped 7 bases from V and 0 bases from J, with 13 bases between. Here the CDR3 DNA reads TGCGCCAGCGGACGGGGGGCAGCGAACACCGGGGAGCTGTTTTTT. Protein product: CASGRGAANTGELFF.

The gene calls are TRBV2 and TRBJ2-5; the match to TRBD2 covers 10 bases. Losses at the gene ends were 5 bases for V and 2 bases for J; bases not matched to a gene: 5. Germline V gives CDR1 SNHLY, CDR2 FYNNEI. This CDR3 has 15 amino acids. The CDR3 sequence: CASSPLAGVQETQYF. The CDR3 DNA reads TGTGCCAGCAGTCCTCTAGCGGGGGTGCAAGAGACCCAGTACTTC.

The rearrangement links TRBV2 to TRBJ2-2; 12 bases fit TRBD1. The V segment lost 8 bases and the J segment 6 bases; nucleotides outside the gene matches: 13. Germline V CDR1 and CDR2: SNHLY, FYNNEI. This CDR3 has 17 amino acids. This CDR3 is CASYLNPGQGAAGELFF. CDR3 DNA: TGTGCCAGCTACTTGAACCCGGGACAGGGGGCGGCCGGGGAGCTGTTTTTT. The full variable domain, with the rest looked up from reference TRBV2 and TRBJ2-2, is EPEVTQTPSHQVTQMGQEVILRCVPISNHLYFYWYRQILGQKVEFLVSFYNNEISEKSEIFDDQFSVERPDGSNFTLKIRSTKLEDSAMYFCASYLNPGQGAAGELFFGEGSRLTVL.

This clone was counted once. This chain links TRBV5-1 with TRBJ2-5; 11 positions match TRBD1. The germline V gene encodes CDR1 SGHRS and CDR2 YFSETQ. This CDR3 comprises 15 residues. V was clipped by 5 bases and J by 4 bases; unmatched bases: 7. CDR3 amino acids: CASSSPGQGVETQYF. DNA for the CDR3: TGCGCCAGCAGTTCCCCGGGACAGGGGGTAGAGACCCAGTACTTC.

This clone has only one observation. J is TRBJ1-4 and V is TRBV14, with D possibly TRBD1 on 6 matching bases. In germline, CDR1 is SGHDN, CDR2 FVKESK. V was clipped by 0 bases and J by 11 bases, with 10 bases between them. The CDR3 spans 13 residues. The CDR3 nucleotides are TGTGCCAGCAGCCAAGAACTTACAGGGAAACTGTTTTTT. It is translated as CASSQELTGKLFF.

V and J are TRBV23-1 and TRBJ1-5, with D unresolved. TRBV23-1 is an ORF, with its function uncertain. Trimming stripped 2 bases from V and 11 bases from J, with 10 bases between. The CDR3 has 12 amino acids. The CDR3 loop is CASSQPGGAQHF. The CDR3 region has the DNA TGCGCCAGCAGTCAACCCGGAGGAGCCCAGCATTTT.

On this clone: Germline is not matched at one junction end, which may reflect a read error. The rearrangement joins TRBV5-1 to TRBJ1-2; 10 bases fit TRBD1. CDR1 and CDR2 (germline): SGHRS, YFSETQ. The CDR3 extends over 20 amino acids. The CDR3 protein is CANSLATLRTGGLVGYGYTF. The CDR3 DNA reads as TGCGCCAACAGCTTGGCCACGTTAAGGACAGGGGGTTTGGTCGGCTATGGCTACACCTTC. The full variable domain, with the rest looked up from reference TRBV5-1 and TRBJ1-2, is KAGVTQTPRYLIKTRGQQVTLSCSPISGHRSVSWYQQTPGQGLQFLFEYFSETQRNKGNFPGRFSGRQFSNSRSEMNVSTLELGDSALYLCANSLATLRTGGLVGYGYTFGSGTRLTVV.

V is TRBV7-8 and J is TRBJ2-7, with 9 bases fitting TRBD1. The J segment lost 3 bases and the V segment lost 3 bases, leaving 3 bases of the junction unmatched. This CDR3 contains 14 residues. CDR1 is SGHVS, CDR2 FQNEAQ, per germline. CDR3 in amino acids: CASSLRTGVYEQYF. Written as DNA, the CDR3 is TGTGCCAGCAGCTTGCGGACAGGGGTCTACGAGCAGTACTTC.

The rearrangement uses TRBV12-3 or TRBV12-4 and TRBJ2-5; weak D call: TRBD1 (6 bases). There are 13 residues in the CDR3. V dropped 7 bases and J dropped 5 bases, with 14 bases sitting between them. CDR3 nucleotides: TGTGCCAGCAAATTCAGGGGATTGGAGACCCAGTACTTC. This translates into CASKFRGLETQYF.

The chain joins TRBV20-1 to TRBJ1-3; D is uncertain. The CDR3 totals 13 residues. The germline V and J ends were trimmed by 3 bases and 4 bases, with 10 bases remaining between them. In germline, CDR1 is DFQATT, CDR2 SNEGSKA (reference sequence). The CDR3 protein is CSASEGAGNTIYF. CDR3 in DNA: TGCAGTGCTAGTGAGGGAGCCGGAAACACCATATATTTT.

The CDR3 DNA follows: TGTGCCAGCTCACCCTGGACAGGTGGGGGCCCAGATACGCAGTATTTT. This gives the protein CASSPWTGGGPDTQYF. The chain recombines TRBV18 with TRBJ2-3; 7 bases are shared with TRBD1. The germline CDR1 and CDR2 sequences are KGHSH and LQKENI. The CDR3 length is 16 residues. V lost 3 bases, J lost 4 bases, and 10 bases stayed unmatched.

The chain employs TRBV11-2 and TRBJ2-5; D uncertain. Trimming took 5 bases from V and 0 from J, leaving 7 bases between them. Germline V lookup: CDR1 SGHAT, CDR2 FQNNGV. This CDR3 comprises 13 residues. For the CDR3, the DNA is TGTGCCAGCAGCCCTTTGTACCAAGAGACCCAGTACTTC. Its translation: CASSPLYQETQYF.

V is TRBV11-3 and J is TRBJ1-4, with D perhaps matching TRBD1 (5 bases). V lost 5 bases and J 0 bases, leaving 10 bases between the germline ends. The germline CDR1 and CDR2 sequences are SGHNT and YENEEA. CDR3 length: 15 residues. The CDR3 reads CASSEGVATNEKLFF. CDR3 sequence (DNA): TGTGCCAGCAGCGAAGGGGTCGCAACTAATGAAAAACTGTTTTTT.

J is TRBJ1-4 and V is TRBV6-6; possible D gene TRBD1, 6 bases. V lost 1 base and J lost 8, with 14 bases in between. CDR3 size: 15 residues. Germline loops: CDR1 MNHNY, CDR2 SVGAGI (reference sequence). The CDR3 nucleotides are TGTGCCAGCAGTTACTACCAGGGGAGAGGAGAAAAACTGTTTTTT. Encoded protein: CASSYYQGRGEKLFF.

Here the CDR3 DNA reads TGTGCCAGCAGCCAAGAAGGACAGGGGAGAGGGAACACTGAAGCTTTCTTT. This sequence encodes CASSQEGQGRGNTEAFF. The V and J genes are TRBV14 and TRBJ1-1; 9 nucleotides match TRBD1. Germline V gene data show CDR1 as SGHDN and CDR2 as FVKESK. The ends lost 0 bases at V and 1 base at J; junction bases unmatched: 6. CDR3 length: 17 residues.

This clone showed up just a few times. The CDR3 DNA follows: TGTGCCAGTAACCCTCGGACTAGCGGGGGACGCACAGATACGCAGTATTTT. Its protein is CASNPRTSGGRTDTQYF. The V gene is TRBV19, the J gene TRBJ2-3, with TRBD2 matching 13 bases. Losses at the gene ends were 7 bases for V and 1 base for J; bases not matched to a gene: 8. CDR3 length equals 17 residues. Germline V gives CDR1 LNHDA, CDR2 SQIVND (reference sequence).

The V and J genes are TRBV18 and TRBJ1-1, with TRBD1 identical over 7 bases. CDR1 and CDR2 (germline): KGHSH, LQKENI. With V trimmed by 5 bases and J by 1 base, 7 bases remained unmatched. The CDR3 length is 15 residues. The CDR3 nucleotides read TGTGCCAGCTCAACCTCGGGACAGCGGAACACTGAAGCTTTCTTT. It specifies CASSTSGQRNTEAFF.

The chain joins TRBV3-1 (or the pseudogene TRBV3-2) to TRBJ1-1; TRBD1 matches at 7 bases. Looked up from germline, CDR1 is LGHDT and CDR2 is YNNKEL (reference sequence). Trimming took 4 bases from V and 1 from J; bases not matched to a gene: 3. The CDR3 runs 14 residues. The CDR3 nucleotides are TGTGCCAGCAGCCGAAACAGGGGGAACACTGAAGCTTTCTTT. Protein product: CASSRNRGNTEAFF.

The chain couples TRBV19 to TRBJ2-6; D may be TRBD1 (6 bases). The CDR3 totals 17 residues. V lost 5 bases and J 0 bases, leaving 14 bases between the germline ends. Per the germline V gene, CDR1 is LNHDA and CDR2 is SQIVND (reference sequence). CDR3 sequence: CASSDGGRSSGANVLTF. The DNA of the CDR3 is TGTGCCAGTAGTGATGGGGGCCGTAGCTCTGGGGCCAACGTCCTGACTTTC.

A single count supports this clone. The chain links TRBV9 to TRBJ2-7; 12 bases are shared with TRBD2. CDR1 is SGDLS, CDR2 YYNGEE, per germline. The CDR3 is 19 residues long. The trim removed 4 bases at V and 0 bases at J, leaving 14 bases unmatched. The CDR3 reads CASSPKSGTSGQNSYEQYF. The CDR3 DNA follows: TGTGCCAGCAGCCCAAAGTCCGGGACTAGCGGGCAAAACTCCTACGAGCAGTACTTC.